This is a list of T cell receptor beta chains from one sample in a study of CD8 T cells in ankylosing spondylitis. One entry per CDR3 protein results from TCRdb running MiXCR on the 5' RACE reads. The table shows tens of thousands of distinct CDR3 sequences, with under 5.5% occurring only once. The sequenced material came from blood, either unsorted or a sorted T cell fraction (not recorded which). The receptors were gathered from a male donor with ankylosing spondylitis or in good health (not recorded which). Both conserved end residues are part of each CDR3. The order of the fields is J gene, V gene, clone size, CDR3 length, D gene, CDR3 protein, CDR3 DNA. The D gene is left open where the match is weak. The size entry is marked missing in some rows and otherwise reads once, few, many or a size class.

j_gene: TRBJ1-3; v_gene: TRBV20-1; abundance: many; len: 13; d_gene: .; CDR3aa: CSARGESGNTIYF; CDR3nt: TGCAGTGCTAGAGGGGAGAGTGGAAACACCATATATTTT
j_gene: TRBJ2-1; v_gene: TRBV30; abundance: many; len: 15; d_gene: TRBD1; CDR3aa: CAWSNTQGVVNEQFF; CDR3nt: TGTGCCTGGAGTAATACACAGGGGGTGGTCAATGAGCAGTTCTTC
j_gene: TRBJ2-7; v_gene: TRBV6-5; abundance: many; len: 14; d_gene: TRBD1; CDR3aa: CASSPWTGAYEQYF; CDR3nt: TGTGCCAGCAGTCCCTGGACAGGTGCCTACGAGCAGTACTTC
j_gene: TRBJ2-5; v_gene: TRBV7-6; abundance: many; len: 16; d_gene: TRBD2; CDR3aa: CASSLARAGGGETQYF; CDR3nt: TGTGCCAGCAGCTTAGCCCGAGCGGGGGGAGGAGAGACCCAGTACTTC
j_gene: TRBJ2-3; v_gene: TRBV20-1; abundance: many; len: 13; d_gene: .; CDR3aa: CSARWEATDTQYF; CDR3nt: TGCAGTGCTAGATGGGAAGCCACAGATACGCAGTATTTT
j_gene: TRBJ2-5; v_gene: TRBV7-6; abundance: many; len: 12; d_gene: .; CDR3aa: CASSLTQETQYF; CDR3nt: TGTGCCAGCAGCTTAACCCAAGAGACCCAGTACTTC
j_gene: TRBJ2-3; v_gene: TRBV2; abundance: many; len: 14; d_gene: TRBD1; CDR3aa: CASTRDRATDTQYF; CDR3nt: TGTGCCAGCACCCGAGACAGGGCCACAGATACGCAGTATTTT
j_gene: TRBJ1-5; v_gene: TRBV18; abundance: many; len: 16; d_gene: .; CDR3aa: CASSPNDGFSNQPQHF; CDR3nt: TGTGCCAGCTCACCTAATGACGGATTTAGCAATCAGCCCCAGCATTTT
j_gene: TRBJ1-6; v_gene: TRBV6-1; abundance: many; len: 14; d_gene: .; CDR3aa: CASRRGYDNSPLHF; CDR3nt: TGTGCCAGCAGAAGGGGCTACGATAATTCACCCCTCCACTTT
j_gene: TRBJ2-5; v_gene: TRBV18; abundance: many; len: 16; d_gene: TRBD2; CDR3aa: CASSPWTSGTQETQYF; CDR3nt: TGTGCCAGCTCACCCTGGACTAGCGGGACCCAAGAGACCCAGTACTTC
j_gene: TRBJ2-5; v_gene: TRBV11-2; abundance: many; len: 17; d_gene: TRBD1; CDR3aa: CASSHRTGGFFQETQYF; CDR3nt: TGTGCCAGCAGTCATAGGACAGGGGGCTTTTTCCAAGAGACCCAGTACTTC
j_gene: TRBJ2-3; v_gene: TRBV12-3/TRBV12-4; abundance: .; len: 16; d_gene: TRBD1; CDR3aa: CASSRGQGVSTDTQYF; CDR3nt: TGTGCCAGCAGCCGGGGACAGGGGGTTAGCACAGATACGCAGTATTTT
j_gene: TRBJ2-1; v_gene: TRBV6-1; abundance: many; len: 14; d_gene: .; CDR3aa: CASRLELSYNEQFF; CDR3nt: TGTGCCAGCAGATTGGAGCTTAGCTACAATGAGCAGTTCTTC
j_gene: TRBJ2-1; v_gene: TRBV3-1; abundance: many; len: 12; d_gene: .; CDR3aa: CASSQVLEEQFF; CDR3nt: TGTGCCAGCAGCCAAGTCCTTGAAGAGCAGTTCTTC
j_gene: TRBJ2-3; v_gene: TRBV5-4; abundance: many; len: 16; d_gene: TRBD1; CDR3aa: CASSLSARTGEDTQYF; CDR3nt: TGTGCCAGCAGCTTGTCAGCCCGGACAGGGGAGGATACGCAGTATTTT
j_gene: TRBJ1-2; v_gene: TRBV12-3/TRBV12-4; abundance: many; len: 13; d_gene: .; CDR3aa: CASCSQVNYGYTF; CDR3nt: TGTGCCAGCTGCTCCCAGGTGAACTATGGCTACACCTTC
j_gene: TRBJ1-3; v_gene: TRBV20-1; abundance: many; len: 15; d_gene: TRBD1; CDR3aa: CSAGGQGRGGNTIYF; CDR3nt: TGCAGTGCTGGGGGACAGGGGAGAGGAGGAAACACCATATATTTT
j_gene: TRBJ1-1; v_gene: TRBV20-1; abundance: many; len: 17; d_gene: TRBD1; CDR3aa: CSANPPRGRPMNTEAFF; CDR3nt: TGCAGTGCCAACCCGCCCAGGGGGAGGCCGATGAACACTGAAGCTTTCTTT
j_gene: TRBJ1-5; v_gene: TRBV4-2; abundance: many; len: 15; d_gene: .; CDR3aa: CASSQDEGGNQPQHF; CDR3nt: TGTGCCAGCAGCCAAGATGAGGGTGGGAATCAGCCCCAGCATTTT
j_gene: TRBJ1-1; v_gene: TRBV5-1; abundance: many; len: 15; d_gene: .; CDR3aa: CASSPRQNLNTEAFF; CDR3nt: TGCGCCAGCAGCCCCAGACAGAACTTGAACACTGAAGCTTTCTTT
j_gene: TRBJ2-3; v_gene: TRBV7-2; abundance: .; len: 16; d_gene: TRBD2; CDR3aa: CASSLVLAGGMSTQYF; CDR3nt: TGTGCCAGCAGCTTGGTTCTCGCGGGGGGGATGAGTACGCAGTATTTT
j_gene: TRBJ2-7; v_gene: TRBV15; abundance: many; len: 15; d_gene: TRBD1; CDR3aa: CATSRDLGQGYEQYF; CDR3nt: TGTGCCACCAGCAGAGATCTTGGACAGGGGTACGAGCAGTACTTC
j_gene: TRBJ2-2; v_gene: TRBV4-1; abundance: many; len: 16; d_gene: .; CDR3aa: CASSQGNGGLTGELFF; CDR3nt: TGCGCCAGCAGCCAGGGGAATGGGGGCTTAACCGGGGAGCTGTTTTTT
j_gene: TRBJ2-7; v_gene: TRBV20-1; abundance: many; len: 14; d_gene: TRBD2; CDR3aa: CSASALAGSYEQYF; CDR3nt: TGCAGTGCTAGTGCCCTAGCGGGGTCCTACGAGCAGTACTTC
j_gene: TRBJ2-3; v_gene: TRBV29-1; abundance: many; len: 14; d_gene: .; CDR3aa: CSVVRGESTDTQYF; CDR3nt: TGCAGCGTTGTAAGAGGGGAGAGCACAGATACGCAGTATTTT
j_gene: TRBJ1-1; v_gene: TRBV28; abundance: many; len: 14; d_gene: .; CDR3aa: CASSFSAVNTEAFF; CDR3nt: TGTGCCAGCAGTTTTTCTGCCGTGAACACTGAAGCTTTCTTT
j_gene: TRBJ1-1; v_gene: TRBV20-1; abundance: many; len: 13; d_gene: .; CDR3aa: CSAGPQMNTEAFF; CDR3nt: TGCAGTGCTGGGCCTCAGATGAACACTGAAGCTTTCTTT
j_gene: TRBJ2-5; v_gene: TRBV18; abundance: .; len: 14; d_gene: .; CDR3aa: CASSPPGDQETQYF; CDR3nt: TGTGCCAGCTCACCACCGGGGGACCAAGAGACCCAGTACTTC
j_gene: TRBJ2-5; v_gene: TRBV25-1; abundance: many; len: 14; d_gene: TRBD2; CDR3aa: CASAGRGAQETQYF; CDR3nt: TGTGCCAGCGCCGGGCGGGGGGCCCAAGAGACCCAGTACTTC
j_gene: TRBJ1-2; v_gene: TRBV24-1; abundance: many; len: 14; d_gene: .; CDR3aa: CATSDKTSGRGYTF; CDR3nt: TGTGCCACCAGTGACAAGACATCGGGTCGAGGCTACACCTTC
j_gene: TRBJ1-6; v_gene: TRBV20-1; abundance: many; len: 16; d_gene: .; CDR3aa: CSANSWGADSLSPLHF; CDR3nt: TGCAGTGCCAACAGCTGGGGGGCGGATAGCTTGTCACCCCTCCACTTT
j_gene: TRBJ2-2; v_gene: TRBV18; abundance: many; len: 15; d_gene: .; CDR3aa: CASSEQPSGTGELFF; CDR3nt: TGTGCCAGCTCAGAACAGCCTTCGGGCACCGGGGAGCTGTTTTTT
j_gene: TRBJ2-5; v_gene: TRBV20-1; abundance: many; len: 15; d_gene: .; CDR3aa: CSATPAGGGEETQYF; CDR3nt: TGCAGTGCAACCCCGGCCGGGGGAGGAGAAGAGACCCAGTACTTC
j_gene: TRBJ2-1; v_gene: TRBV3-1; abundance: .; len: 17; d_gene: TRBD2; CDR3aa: CASYRLAGGSSYNEQFF; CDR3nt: TGTGCCTCCTACAGACTAGCGGGGGGCAGCTCCTACAATGAGCAGTTCTTC
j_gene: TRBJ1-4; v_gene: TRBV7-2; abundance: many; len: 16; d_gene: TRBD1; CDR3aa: CASSLTGLATNEKLFF; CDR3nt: TGTGCCAGCAGCCTGACAGGGCTTGCAACTAATGAAAAACTGTTTTTT
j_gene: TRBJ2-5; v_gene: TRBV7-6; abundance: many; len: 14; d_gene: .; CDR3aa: CASSLDPYQETQYF; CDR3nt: TGTGCCAGCAGCTTAGACCCGTACCAAGAGACCCAGTACTTC
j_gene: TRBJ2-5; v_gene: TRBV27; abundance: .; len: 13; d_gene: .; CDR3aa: CASPPGSQETQYF; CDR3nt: TGTGCCAGCCCCCCCGGGTCTCAAGAGACCCAGTACTTC
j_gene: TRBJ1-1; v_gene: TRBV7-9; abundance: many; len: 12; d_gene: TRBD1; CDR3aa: CASSTGGVMAFF; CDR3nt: TGTGCCAGCAGCACAGGGGGCGTAATGGCTTTCTTT
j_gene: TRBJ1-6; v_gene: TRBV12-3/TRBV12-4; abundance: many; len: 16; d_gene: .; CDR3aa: CASSSQTGSYNSPLHF; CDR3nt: TGTGCCAGCAGTTCCCAGACGGGATCCTATAATTCACCCCTCCACTTT
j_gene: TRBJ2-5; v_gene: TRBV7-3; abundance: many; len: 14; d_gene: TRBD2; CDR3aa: CASSPSGDQETQYF; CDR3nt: TGTGCCAGCAGCCCCAGCGGGGATCAAGAGACCCAGTACTTC
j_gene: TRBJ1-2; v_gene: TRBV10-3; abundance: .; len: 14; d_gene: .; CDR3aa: CAISELGDYYGHTF; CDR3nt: TGTGCCATCAGTGAGTTGGGGGATTACTATGGCCACACCTTC
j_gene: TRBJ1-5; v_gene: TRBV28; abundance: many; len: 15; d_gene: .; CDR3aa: CASSWADRLGQPQHF; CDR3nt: TGTGCCAGCAGCTGGGCCGACAGGTTGGGACAGCCCCAGCATTTT
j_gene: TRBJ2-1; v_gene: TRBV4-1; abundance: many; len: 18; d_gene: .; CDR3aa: CASSLPQGWLSAYNEQFF; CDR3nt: TGCGCCAGCAGCCTTCCCCAGGGATGGCTATCGGCCTACAATGAGCAGTTCTTC
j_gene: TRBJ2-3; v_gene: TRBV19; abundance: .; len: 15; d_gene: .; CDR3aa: CASKGGPMSTDTQYF; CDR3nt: TGTGCCAGTAAGGGGGGCCCTATGTCCACAGATACGCAGTATTTT
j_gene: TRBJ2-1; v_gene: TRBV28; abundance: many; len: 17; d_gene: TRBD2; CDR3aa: CASSYPLTSGAYNEQFF; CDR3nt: TGTGCCAGCAGTTACCCCCTCACTAGCGGGGCTTACAATGAGCAGTTCTTC
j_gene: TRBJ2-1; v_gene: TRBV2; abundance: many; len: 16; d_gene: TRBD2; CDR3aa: CASSERASGTYNEQFF; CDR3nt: TGTGCCAGCAGTGAAAGGGCTAGCGGCACCTACAATGAGCAGTTCTTC
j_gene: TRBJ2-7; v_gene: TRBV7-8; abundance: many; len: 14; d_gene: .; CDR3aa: CASSGGEAPYEQYF; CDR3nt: TGTGCCAGCAGCGGCGGCGAGGCCCCCTACGAGCAGTACTTC
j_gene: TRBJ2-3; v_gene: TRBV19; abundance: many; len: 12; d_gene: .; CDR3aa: CASSTLPGTQYF; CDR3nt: TGTGCCAGTAGTACCCTCCCAGGTACGCAGTATTTT
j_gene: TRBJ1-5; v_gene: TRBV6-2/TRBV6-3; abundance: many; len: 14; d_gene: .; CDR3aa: CASSFGSSNQPQHF; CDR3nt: TGTGCCAGCAGTTTTGGGTCCAGCAATCAGCCCCAGCATTTT